This TCR beta chain was documented in a study of response to subunit inactivated influenza vaccine. Broader study findings: Authors suggested each seasonal influenza vaccination recruits few new T cells.

Of note for this clonotype: The antigen remains undetermined.

CDR1 and CDR2 (germline): LNHDA, SQIVND (reference sequence). V lost 7 bases to trimming and J lost 1 base, with 10 bases between them. The length of the CDR3 is 14 residues. TCRdb reprocessed the RT-PCR reads via MiXCR and lists one record per CDR3 protein. This table has about 190,000 distinct CDR3 sequences, roughly an eighth appearing once. This TCR came from a man aged 45-65 years who received an inactivated influenza vaccine. The sequences come from CD8+ T cells sorted from PBMCs, collected roughly 5 days after vaccination. The rearrangement joins TRBV19 to TRBJ2-2; D might be TRBD1 (5 bases). The CDR3 DNA reads TGTGCCAGTAACCCTGACAGGAACACCGGGGAGCTGTTTTTT. Translating gives CASNPDRNTGELFF.